The sequence of this TCR beta chain was determined in a study of cytomegalovirus exposure and HLA in healthy donors. Study-wide points: Around 18,000 TCR beta sequences were associated with HLA alleles at 0.05 false discovery rate in a later analysis. For most TCR sequences rarity was the rule, although some public TCRs occurred in many donors.

The germline V gene encodes CDR1 MNHEY and CDR2 SVGAGI. V lost 0 bases and J lost 6, with 11 bases in between. The CDR3 runs 14 residues. Worth noting for this clone: The antigen is undetermined.

60 Vbeta and 13 Jbeta primers were used in PCR. TCRdb keeps only in-frame clones here, not all; method: immunoSEQ multiplex PCR. The sample yields approximately 110,000 clones, about two thirds seen once. The clonotype comes from a man aged 55-75 years in good health and CMV-seropositive. The sample comprised PBMCs. The chain combines TRBV6-5 with TRBJ1-2, with D perhaps matching TRBD1 (6 bases). The CDR3 protein is CASSYSGGDNGYTF. DNA of the CDR3: TGTGCCAGCAGTTACTCTGGGGGGGACAATGGCTACACCTTC.